This T cell receptor (beta chain) emerged from a study of vaccination and CD4 T cells after COVID-19. The V and J ends lost 8 bases and 3 bases, in that order; junction bases with no gene match: 13. This CDR3 comprises 15 residues. In germline, CDR1 is SGHTA, CDR2 FQGNSA. The treatment is: roughly nine-day PBMC culture with coronavirus spike peptide pools or control peptides (ViraFEST assay). For ViraFEST, peptide pools expanded antigen-specific T cells, after which the TCRs were sequenced. At days 3 and 7, half the medium was exchanged for fresh IL-2 medium. Sequencing of DNA taken from cultured CD4+ T cells relied on the Oncomine TCR Beta short-read assay. TCRdb reanalysed the PCR reads using MiXCR and keeps one entry per CDR3 protein. The sample includes about 11,000 distinct CDR3 sequences, about 41% of them seen just once. This clonotype has a handful of counts. The antigen is undetermined.

Sequenced here: CD4+ T cells from blood, cultured in vitro, sampled after SARS-CoV-2 vaccination. This chain connects TRBV7-2 to TRBJ2-7; 7 bases map to TRBD2. The TCR comes from a human donor who had recovered from COVID-19. Here the CDR3 reads CASGPGGTIGYEQYF. The DNA for the CDR3 is TGTGCCAGCGGTCCTGGGGGGACTATTGGCTACGAGCAGTACTTC.